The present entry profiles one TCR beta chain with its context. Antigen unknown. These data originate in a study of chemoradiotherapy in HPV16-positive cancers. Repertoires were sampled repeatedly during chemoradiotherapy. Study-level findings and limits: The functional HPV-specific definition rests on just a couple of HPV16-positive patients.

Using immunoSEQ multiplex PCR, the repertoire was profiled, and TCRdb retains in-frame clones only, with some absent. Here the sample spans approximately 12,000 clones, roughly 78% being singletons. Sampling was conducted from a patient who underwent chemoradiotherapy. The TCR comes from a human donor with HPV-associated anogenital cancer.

CDR3 loop: CASSIGLDSGANVLTF. The CDR3 DNA reads as TGTGCCAGCAGCATTGGGCTAGACTCTGGGGCCAACGTCCTGACTTTC. The gene calls are TRBV4-2 and TRBJ2-6; D is unclear. This CDR3 region has 16 residues. Between the trimmed V and J ends, which lost 5 bases and 0 bases, there was a span of 11 bases. Germline lookup yields CDR1 LGHNA and CDR2 YNFKEQ.